This entry describes one T cell receptor (beta chain). What it binds is unknown. These data originate in a study of beta chain features in type 1 diabetes. Study-level findings and limits: There was a possibility that cDNA sequencing over-represented cells with high TCR expression. In these data, an HLA type influence on TCRB rearrangement remained unresolved.

It was via CD45RO/CCR7/CD25/CD127/CD95/CD27 that CD4+ naive, central memory, regulatory and stem cell-like memory cells were sorted. Each sorted population was over 98% pure. Germline CDR1 SGDLS, CDR2 YYNGEE. The CDR3 is 14 residues long. Trimming shortened V by 4 bases and J by 7 bases, and 15 bases separated the two germline ends. Expressed TCRB transcripts were sequenced because the entire RNA isolate underwent reverse transcription. Profiled with immunoSEQ multiplex PCR; TCRdb holds only in-frame clones, not every one. The sample lists fewer than 900,000 clones; roughly 15% were seen once. Sequenced material: naive CD4+ T cells from blood. This TCR was sampled from a woman younger than 30 in good health. The chain uses TRBV9 and TRBJ1-5, with D uncertain. The CDR3 is CASSYDSVGQPQHF. The CDR3, as DNA: TGTGCCAGCAGCTACGACTCGGTGGGACAGCCCCAGCATTTT. Full variable domain (rest looked up from reference TRBV9 and TRBJ1-5): DSGVTQTPKHLITATGQRVTLRCSPRSGDLSVYWYQQSLDQGLQFLIQYYNGEERAKGNILERFSAQQFPDLHSELNLSSLELGDSALYFCASSYDSVGQPQHFGDGTRLSIL.